This entry features one T cell receptor beta chain sequence. The target antigen is unknown. A read error may be the cause here, since a much bigger clone is one base away. The record originates from a study of T cells in Graves' hyperthyroidism and ophthalmopathy. Study-level findings and limits: Blood also showed most of the thyroid clonotypes that were expanded above 0.001.

TCR beta CDR3 regions were amplified from RNA. The TCR CDR3 was amplified in a first-round RT-PCR using the HTBI primer set. TCRdb re-derived calls from the multiplex PCR reads in MiXCR, one entry per CDR3 protein. The table has about 640,000 distinct CDR3 sequences, roughly 15% seen once. Patients having uncontrolled infection, another autoimmune disease, pregnancy or lactation were not included. Sequencing used blood. The receptor was isolated from a woman aged 45-65 years with Graves' ophthalmopathy.

The CDR3 is CSAKGPGQGATDAQYF. CDR3 nucleotide sequence: TGCAGTGCCAAAGGCCCGGGACAGGGGGCAACAGATGCGCAGTATTTT. The J gene is TRBJ2-3, the V gene TRBV20-1; 12 bases line up with TRBD1. Germline assignment: CDR1 DFQATT and CDR2 SNEGSKA (reference sequence). The CDR3 loop spans 16 amino acids.